Below, 16 T cell receptor beta chains from the same sample are listed, as sequenced in a study of blood T cells in healthy people across ages. The second PCR ran 7 to 11 cycles with a sample-barcoded 5' primer and J-beta primers. TCRdb called the 5' RACE reads again in MiXCR, with one record for every CDR3 protein. The repertoire holds approximately 290,000 distinct CDR3 sequences, with roughly 27% as singletons. The sequencing input was blood. Source of these receptors: a woman aged 70-85 years in good health.

This rearrangement joins TRBV20-1 to TRBJ2-7, with 10 nucleotides matching TRBD2. J gave up 5 bases and V 2 bases, and 0 bases lay outside the gene matches. The CDR3 has 12 residues. Per the germline V gene, CDR1 is DFQATT and CDR2 is SNEGSKA (reference sequence). The CDR3 here is CSARLAGDEQYF. CDR3 coding DNA: TGCAGTGCTAGACTAGCGGGAGACGAGCAGTACTTC.

The V and J genes are TRBV12-3 or TRBV12-4 and TRBJ2-7; 12 bases fit TRBD2. The CDR3 has 14 residues. V lost 9 bases, J lost 3 bases, and 6 bases stayed unmatched. CDR3 in amino acids: CASRTSGMNYEQYF. The CDR3 nucleotides read TGTGCCAGTCGGACTAGCGGGATGAACTACGAGCAGTACTTC.

This clonotype was detected a few times. The CDR3 DNA is TGCGCCAGCAGCCAAGGTATAACAGGGTACGGGGCCAACGTCCTGACTTTC. Amino acids: CASSQGITGYGANVLTF. The V gene is TRBV4-1, the J gene TRBJ2-6; the D gene is possibly TRBD1 (6 bases). CDR3 length: 17 residues. Germline values: CDR1 MGHRA, CDR2 YSYEKL. V dropped 1 base and J dropped 4 bases, with 14 bases sitting between them.

There are a few counts of this clonotype. The gene calls are TRBV28 and TRBJ1-2; weak D call: TRBD1 (6 bases). Trimming took off 3 bases at V and 7 bases at J, with 18 bases between the two ends. Germline V lookup: CDR1 MDHEN, CDR2 SYDVKM. The CDR3 spans 15 residues. CDR3 loop: CASSFKGAGGGGYTF. The CDR3 region has the DNA TGTGCCAGCAGTTTTAAAGGTGCTGGAGGGGGTGGCTACACCTTC.

This sequence joins TRBV7-2 and TRBJ2-5, with no clear D. The better agreement between TRBJ2-7 and the DNA end casts doubt on the J call. CDR3 length: 15 amino acids. Germline-derived CDR1 and CDR2 are SGHTA and FQGNSA. The CDR3 coding sequence is TGTGCCAGCAGCCCCGACCCACAGCAAGCCTACGAGCAGTACTTC. It yields the protein CASSPDPQQAYEQYF.

In this sample, this clonotype turned up a few times. For the CDR3, the DNA is TGCAGTGCTAGGGCTCTCGGAGATACGCAGTATTTT. It specifies CSARALGDTQYF. The chain joins TRBV20-1 to TRBJ2-3; the D is unclear. This CDR3 is 12 amino acids long. Trimming removed 3 bases at V and 5 bases at J, with 9 bases between. Germline V lookup: CDR1 DFQATT, CDR2 SNEGSKA (reference sequence).

Only a few counts were recorded for this clonotype. The V gene is TRBV6-5, the J gene TRBJ2-3, with D perhaps matching TRBD1 (5 bases). Germline values: CDR1 MNHEY, CDR2 SVGAGI. With 8 bases removed from V and 3 bases from J, the gap between germline ends came to 12 bases. This CDR3 is built from 13 residues. The CDR3 bases are TGTGCCAGCTTAAGAAGGGGAACAGATACGCAGTATTTT. Amino acid sequence: CASLRRGTDTQYF.

The chain combines TRBV13 with TRBJ2-3, with 10 bases matching TRBD2. CDR1 and CDR2 (germline): PRHDT, FYEKMQ (reference sequence). The trim removed 6 bases at V and 2 bases at J, leaving 2 bases unmatched. The CDR3 length is 14 residues. The CDR3 bases are TGTGCCAGCAGAGGGACTAGCGCCACAGATACGCAGTATTTT. Protein product: CASRGTSATDTQYF. The full variable domain, rest sourced from reference TRBV13 and TRBJ2-3, is AAGVIQSPRHLIKEKRETATLKCYPIPRHDTVYWYQQGPGQDPQFLISFYEKMQSDKGSIPDRFSAQQFSDYHSELNMSSLELGDSALYFCASRGTSATDTQYFGPGTRLTVL.

The rearrangement links TRBV18 to TRBJ2-1; 8 positions agree with TRBD2. V lost 8 bases, J lost 3 bases, and 3 bases stayed unmatched. This CDR3 region has 13 residues. The V gene's germline CDR1 is KGHSH and CDR2 LQKENI. The chain's CDR3 is CASIAGRYNEQFF. In DNA form, the CDR3 reads TGTGCCAGCATAGCGGGACGCTACAATGAGCAGTTCTTC.

The rearrangement joins TRBV15 to TRBJ2-1, with 8 bases identical to TRBD1. The junction had 9 bases not matched to a gene; V was cut back by 5 bases and J by 6 bases. The CDR3 is 15 amino acids. In germline, CDR1 is LNHNV, CDR2 YYDKDF (reference sequence). The CDR3 sequence: CATSPVFDRGNEQFF. The CDR3 nucleotides read TGTGCCACCAGCCCCGTTTTCGACAGGGGCAATGAGCAGTTCTTC.

This clonotype was seen only a few times. The chain employs TRBV20-1 and TRBJ2-1; 7 bases line up with TRBD2. Germline CDR1 is DFQATT and CDR2 is SNEGSKA (reference sequence). V shed 2 bases and J 9 bases; nucleotides not matched to a gene: 1. The CDR3 is made up of 11 amino acids. CDR3 in DNA: TGCAGTGCTAGAAGGGAGGGTGAGCAGTTCTTC. Translation: CSARREGEQFF.

The genes are TRBV6-6 and TRBJ2-3; D might be TRBD1 (8 bases). V was cut by 2 bases and J by 6 bases, with 12 bases left in between. The germline CDR1 and CDR2 sequences are MNHNY and SVGAGI (reference sequence). There are 14 residues in the CDR3. This CDR3 is CASSYTGGADTQYF. CDR3 DNA sequence: TGTGCCAGCAGTTACACAGGGGGGGCGGATACGCAGTATTTT.

This clonotype was recorded a few times. This chain joins TRBV29-1 and TRBJ2-7; TRBD1 is a possible D gene (6 bases). This CDR3 region has 12 residues. Trimming stripped 7 bases from V and 2 bases from J, with 12 bases between. Germline lookup yields CDR1 SQVTM and CDR2 ANQGSEA. The chain's CDR3 is CSAYTGTYEQYF. CDR3 nucleotides: TGCAGCGCCTACACAGGGACCTACGAGCAGTACTTC.

This clonotype has at least ten counts. The rearrangement uses TRBV20-1 and TRBJ1-1; no clear D. The V and J ends lost 6 bases and 3 bases respectively, with 5 bases between them. The CDR3 is made up of 10 amino acids. Germline V gene sequence: CDR1 DFQATT, CDR2 SNEGSKA (reference sequence). In DNA, the CDR3 is TGCAGTGCGCCGGACACTGAAGCTTTCTTT. Encoded protein: CSAPDTEAFF.

This chain joins TRBV7-2 and TRBJ2-5; D is unresolved. This CDR3 contains 13 residues. The V and J ends lost 5 bases and 2 bases respectively, with 9 bases between them. The germline gives CDR1 SGHTA, CDR2 FQGNSA. DNA of the CDR3: TGTGCCAGCAGCAAGGATCCACAAGAGACCCAGTACTTC. Translated: CASSKDPQETQYF. The variable domain in full, completed from reference TRBV7-2 and TRBJ2-5, reads GAGVSQSPSNKVTEKGKDVELRCDPISGHTALYWYRQSLGQGLEFLIYFQGNSAPDKSGLPSDRFSAERTGGSVSTLTIQRTQQEDSAVYLCASSKDPQETQYFGPGTRLLVL.

This clonotype was counted a few times. This chain connects TRBV29-1 to TRBJ2-3; 10 positions match TRBD1. The germline V gene encodes CDR1 SQVTM and CDR2 ANQGSEA. V lost 5 bases to trimming and J lost 5 bases; unmatched junction nucleotides: 13. This CDR3 contains 16 residues. CDR3 loop: CSVIPMRDRGRDTQYF. CDR3 DNA: TGCAGCGTTATCCCCATGAGGGACAGGGGAAGAGATACGCAGTATTTT.